A selection of T cell receptor beta chains follows, all from one sample in a study of beta chain features in type 1 diabetes. Only in-frame clones appear in the TCRdb table, and some are missing; sequencing was by immunoSEQ multiplex PCR. The sample holds 300,000 to 350,000 clones, approximately 12% seen once. The sample comprised naive CD4+ T cells from blood. These receptors came from a woman under 30 with type 1 diabetes. CDR3s include the opening cysteine and the closing phenylalanine or tryptophan. D genes are given only for firm matches. A clone size is listed for some rows: how often the clone was seen (once, few, many), or a class if it is expanded.

size: few
D: TRBD1
V: TRBV30
J: TRBJ1-2
CDR3: CAWTGTGGIGYTF
DNA: TGTGCCTGGACCGGGACAGGGGGCATTGGCTACACCTTC

size: .
D: TRBD2
V: TRBV6-5
J: TRBJ2-5
CDR3: CASYVAGKRETQYF
DNA: TGTGCCAGCTACGTAGCGGGTAAAAGGGAGACCCAGTACTTC

size: .
D: TRBD2
V: TRBV11-2
J: TRBJ2-3
CDR3: CASSQGIGSGTDTQYF
DNA: TGTGCCAGCAGCCAGGGCATCGGTAGCGGGACAGATACGCAGTATTTT

size: .
D: TRBD2
V: TRBV15
J: TRBJ2-1
CDR3: CATGLAGLEQFF
DNA: TGTGCCACCGGACTAGCGGGATTAGAGCAGTTCTTC

size: .
D: .
V: TRBV4-3
J: TRBJ2-1
CDR3: CASSQDAALNNEQFF
DNA: TGCGCCAGCAGCCAAGATGCTGCGCTAAACAATGAGCAGTTCTTC

size: few
D: TRBD1
V: TRBV18
J: TRBJ1-2
CDR3: CASSPGQVPYGYTF
DNA: TGTGCCAGCTCCCCGGGACAGGTTCCCTATGGCTACACCTTC

size: .
D: .
V: TRBV10-3
J: TRBJ2-5
CDR3: CAAGGGSRETQYF
DNA: TGTGCCGCTGGGGGCGGGAGTCGAGAGACCCAGTACTTC

size: few
D: .
V: TRBV29-1
J: TRBJ1-2
CDR3: CSVKDNGYTF
DNA: TGCAGCGTTAAAGATAATGGCTACACCTTC

size: few
D: .
V: TRBV5-4
J: TRBJ2-1
CDR3: CASTQGARHTSEQFF
DNA: TGTGCCAGCACCCAAGGGGCTAGGCACACATCCGAGCAGTTCTTC

size: few
D: TRBD1
V: TRBV5-1
J: TRBJ2-7
CDR3: CASSLETGAEQYF
DNA: TGCGCCAGCAGCTTGGAGACAGGGGCTGAGCAGTACTTC

size: .
D: TRBD1
V: TRBV7-9
J: TRBJ2-1
CDR3: CASSSTGLRQGEQFF
DNA: TGTGCCAGCAGCTCCACTGGGCTAAGACAGGGGGAGCAGTTCTTC

size: .
D: .
V: TRBV13
J: TRBJ2-2
CDR3: CASSLGPTGNTGELFF
DNA: TGTGCCAGCAGCTTAGGACCCACGGGGAACACCGGGGAGCTGTTTTTT

size: few
D: TRBD2
V: TRBV28
J: TRBJ2-1
CDR3: CASSLGGTSKNEQFF
DNA: TGTGCCAGCAGTTTAGGCGGGACTAGCAAAAATGAGCAGTTCTTC

size: few
D: .
V: TRBV2
J: TRBJ1-1
CDR3: CASSEASGNTEAFF
DNA: TGTGCCAGCAGTGAAGCGTCCGGGAACACTGAAGCTTTCTTT

size: few
D: TRBD1
V: TRBV4-3
J: TRBJ1-2
CDR3: CASSQEVGEAGGLYGYTF
DNA: TGCGCCAGCAGCCAAGAGGTCGGGGAAGCAGGGGGCCTCTATGGCTACACCTTC

size: few
D: .
V: TRBV4-1
J: TRBJ2-1
CDR3: CASSQDRGFSSYNEQFF
DNA: TGCGCCAGCAGCCAAGATAGGGGGTTTAGCTCCTACAATGAGCAGTTCTTC

size: .
D: .
V: TRBV28
J: TRBJ1-2
CDR3: CASSDDTYGYTF
DNA: TGTGCCAGCAGTGATGACACCTATGGCTACACCTTC

size: .
D: .
V: TRBV6-1
J: TRBJ2-6
CDR3: CASSASLSSSGANVLTF
DNA: TGTGCCAGCAGTGCGTCACTATCGAGCTCTGGGGCCAACGTCCTGACTTTC

size: .
D: .
V: TRBV6-5
J: TRBJ1-1
CDR3: CASSYSSRVTEAFF
DNA: TGTGCCAGCAGTTACTCGAGCCGGGTCACTGAAGCTTTCTTT

size: .
D: .
V: TRBV6-6
J: TRBJ2-5
CDR3: CASRENQETQYF
DNA: TGTGCCAGCAGGGAGAACCAAGAGACCCAGTACTTC

size: .
D: .
V: TRBV28
J: TRBJ1-2
CDR3: CASRTGTYGYTF
DNA: TGTGCCAGCAGAACCGGGACATATGGCTACACCTTC

size: .
D: TRBD2
V: TRBV14
J: TRBJ2-7
CDR3: CASSLSGRVTYEQYF
DNA: TGTGCCAGCAGCCTTAGCGGGAGGGTGACCTACGAGCAGTACTTC

size: once
D: .
V: TRBV15
J: TRBJ2-4
CDR3: CATSRDYVATAKNIQYF
DNA: TGTGCCACCAGCAGAGATTACGTAGCCACGGCCAAAAACATTCAGTACTTC

size: .
D: TRBD2
V: TRBV9
J: TRBJ2-1
CDR3: CASSVTPIQSGRTFDEQFF
DNA: TGTGCCAGCAGCGTAACGCCGATTCAGAGCGGGAGGACTTTCGATGAGCAGTTCTTC

size: .
D: .
V: TRBV11-2
J: TRBJ2-7
CDR3: CASSLSVAGEQYF
DNA: TGTGCCAGCAGCTTATCAGTGGCGGGCGAGCAGTACTTC

size: few
D: TRBD2
V: TRBV19
J: TRBJ2-3
CDR3: CASSPGLAGGADTQYF
DNA: TGTGCCAGTAGCCCGGGACTAGCGGGAGGGGCAGATACGCAGTATTTT

size: .
D: .
V: TRBV30
J: TRBJ2-3
CDR3: CAWRARLGRGLNTQYF
DNA: TGTGCCTGGAGAGCCCGCTTGGGCCGGGGGTTGAATACGCAGTATTTT

size: few
D: TRBD2
V: TRBV9
J: TRBJ2-5
CDR3: CASSVGLAGLRLQETQYF
DNA: TGTGCCAGCAGCGTGGGACTAGCGGGACTCCGACTCCAAGAGACCCAGTACTTC

size: .
D: .
V: TRBV7-7
J: TRBJ2-2
CDR3: CASRRPPAGELFF
DNA: TGTGCCAGCAGGCGTCCCCCCGCCGGGGAGCTGTTTTTT

size: few
D: TRBD2
V: TRBV18
J: TRBJ2-1
CDR3: CATSSGSDNEQFF
DNA: TGTGCCACCTCTAGCGGCTCTGACAATGAGCAGTTCTTC

size: few
D: .
V: TRBV2
J: TRBJ1-1
CDR3: CASSRVTEAFF
DNA: TGTGCCAGCAGCAGGGTTACTGAAGCTTTCTTT

size: few
D: TRBD1
V: TRBV11-2
J: TRBJ2-1
CDR3: CASSSRPPTGGRGDEQFF
DNA: TGTGCCAGCAGCTCCCGCCCCCCGACAGGGGGCAGGGGGGATGAGCAGTTCTTC